This T cell receptor beta chain was observed in a study of blood T cell repertoires in COVID-19. Across the study: Specimens from acute and convalescent COVID-19 originated in the United States, Italy and Spain. From T cells, B-cell-depleted T cells, or PBMCs came the material, which was cDNA or gDNA.

Authors' methods: Estimates of nucleated cell counts were drawn from the amplification of reference gene primers. The method was immunoSEQ multiplex PCR; TCRdb's version includes in-frame clones alone and lacks a portion of them. V and J calls and clone size are as listed in that table; D and trimming were resolved from the DNA. This sample has more than 150,000 clones, with 75% to 85% found just once. The ends lost 3 bases at V and 2 bases at J; junction bases unmatched: 5. The germline gives CDR1 LNHDA, CDR2 SQIVND (reference sequence). The CDR3 sequence is 15 residues long. Followed over time, Seattle patients had been enrolled while infection was active.

This sequence originates from a woman at least 80 years old with COVID-19, enrolled during active disease. The sample was peripheral blood. The gene calls are TRBV19 and TRBJ2-3, with TRBD2 matching over 7 bases. The CDR3 nucleotides read TGTGCCAGTAGTATGGGGCTAGCGGACACAGATACGCAGTATTTT. Its protein product is CASSMGLADTDTQYF.